The 16 T cell receptor beta chains presented below share a single source sample, sequenced in a study of blood T cell repertoires in COVID-19 (dated by TCRdb to the early 2020s). Preparation of the library involved the immunoSEQ multiplex PCR assay. TCRdb took this table from immuneACCESS and kept in-frame rearrangements with V and J called. Such tables lack part of the clones; where checked against another copy, unresolved V genes explain under half of the gap, and the rest is unexplained. Here the sample has some 320,000 clones; around 92% occur a single time. 2.9% of the sample rests with the top ten. The specimen was PBMCs or T cells enriched from blood (not recorded which). Receptor source: a woman between 45 and 65 years old who had been exposed to COVID-19.

The J gene is TRBJ1-2, the V gene TRBV7-9; tentatively, D is TRBD1 (6 bases). CDR1 and CDR2 (germline): SEHNR, FQNEAQ (reference sequence). Trimming stripped 1 base from V and 6 bases from J, with 15 bases between. The CDR3 spans 15 residues. CDR3 sequence (DNA): TGTGCCAGCAGCTTAGGCATCGGACAGCTGGATGGCTACACCTTC. It is translated as CASSLGIGQLDGYTF.

In its sample, this clone was seen once. CDR3: CASSFTFADSNQPQHF. The CDR3 nucleotides are TGTGCCAGCAGTTTCACCTTTGCAGATAGCAATCAGCCCCAGCATTTT. V gene TRBV28 combines with J gene TRBJ1-5; no reliable D call. This CDR3 is built from 16 residues. Germline assignment: CDR1 MDHEN and CDR2 SYDVKM. V lost 3 bases to trimming and J lost 0 bases, with 12 bases between them.

This clone has only one observation. The chain combines TRBV21-1 with TRBJ2-7; TRBD1 reflects the table's D call only, with no check against the DNA. TRBV21-1 represents a pseudogene. CDR3 length: 14 residues. The CDR3 reads CASSKGTGYYEQYF. The CDR3 DNA sequence: TGTGCCAGCAGCAAAGGTACAGGTTACTACGAGCAGTACTTC.

V and J are TRBV30 and TRBJ1-6, with unresolved D. The CDR3 spans 15 residues. CDR1 GTSNPN and CDR2 SVGIG come from the germline V gene (reference sequence). Trimming stripped 1 base from V and 4 bases from J, with 11 bases between. Here the CDR3 reads CAWSETVYYNSPLHF. CDR3 bases: TGTGCCTGGAGTGAAACAGTCTATTATAATTCACCCCTCCACTTT. Combining the CDR3 with reference TRBV30 and TRBJ1-6 gives the whole variable domain SQTIHQWPATLVQPVGSPLSLECTVEGTSNPNLYWYRQAAGRGLQLLFYSVGIGQISSEVPQNLSASRPQDRQFILSSKKLLLSDSGFYLCAWSETVYYNSPLHFGNGTRLTVT.

This rearrangement joins TRBV2 to TRBJ1-5, with no clear D. V shed 4 bases and J shed 4 bases, with 17 bases lying between them. This CDR3 is built from 16 residues. In germline, CDR1 is SNHLY, CDR2 FYNNEI. The CDR3 bases are TGTGCCAGCAGTGTCGAGGTCGTCGGGAGGAATCAGCCCCAGCATTTT. Amino acids: CASSVEVVGRNQPQHF.

V usage is TRBV28 and J usage is TRBJ2-3; weak D call: TRBD2 (7 bases). CDR1 and CDR2 (germline): MDHEN, SYDVKM. CDR3 length: 15 residues. Trimming stripped 6 bases from V and 3 bases from J, with 16 bases between. The CDR3 sequence: CASSPRGAGTDTQYF. The CDR3 DNA sequence: TGTGCCAGCAGCCCCCGGGGGGCAGGGACAGATACGCAGTATTTT.

V gene TRBV7-9 combines with J gene TRBJ2-1, with 12 bases identical to TRBD2. Trimming took 1 base from V and 6 from J; bases not matched to a gene: 13. Germline V CDR1 and CDR2: SEHNR, FQNEAQ (reference sequence). The CDR3 loop spans 19 amino acids. CDR3 DNA: TGTGCCAGCAGCTTAGTGGGGCTAGCGGGGGGGCCATCTCTCAATGAGCAGTTCTTC. It translates to CASSLVGLAGGPSLNEQFF.

V is TRBV29-1 and J is TRBJ2-7; D is perhaps TRBD1 (5 bases). There are 13 residues in the CDR3. Deletions cut 4 bases from V and 2 bases from J, with 12 bases between. Per the germline V gene, CDR1 is SQVTM and CDR2 is ANQGSEA. The CDR3 is CSVGAGLTYEQYF. CDR3 in DNA: TGCAGCGTTGGGGCAGGGTTAACCTACGAGCAGTACTTC.

The CDR3 nucleotides are TGTGCCAGCAGGGCGGAGGGCAATCAGCCCCAGCATTTT. Translating it yields CASRAEGNQPQHF. The chain joins TRBV2 to TRBJ1-5; no clear D. The CDR3 sequence is 13 residues long. V dropped 6 bases and J dropped 2 bases, with 8 bases sitting between them. The V gene's germline CDR1 is SNHLY and CDR2 FYNNEI.

The chain has TRBV27 and TRBJ2-2; 8 bases align to TRBD2. Trimming removed 2 bases from V and 1 base from J; junction bases left unmatched: 15. Germline CDR1 and CDR2: MNHEY and SMNVEV (reference sequence). This CDR3 has 20 amino acids. CDR3 nucleotides: TGTGCCAGCAGTTTAAAGCGGGGGATAACAACAACCAGGAACACCGGGGAGCTGTTTTTT. Amino acids: CASSLKRGITTTRNTGELFF.

The CDR3 DNA reads as TGCAGCGTTGAAGCGACAGGGGATAACTATGGCTACACCTTC. Its protein is CSVEATGDNYGYTF. The gene calls are TRBV29-1 and TRBJ1-2, with 8 positions matching TRBD1. The length of the CDR3 is 14 residues. The ends lost 1 base at V and 1 base at J; junction bases unmatched: 2. CDR1 is SQVTM and CDR2 is ANQGSEA in the germline V gene.

The genes are TRBV2 and TRBJ1-1, with a weak D call TRBD1 (5 bases). The V and J ends lost 10 bases and 2 bases respectively, with 17 bases between them. In germline, CDR1 is SNHLY, CDR2 FYNNEI. The CDR3 sequence is 14 residues long. The CDR3 here is CATSLYDRNTEAFF. CDR3 in DNA: TGTGCCACCTCTCTTTATGACAGAAACACTGAAGCTTTCTTT.

This clone has a single count. The chain employs TRBV4-1 and TRBJ2-7; D might be TRBD2 (5 bases). In germline, CDR1 is MGHRA, CDR2 YSYEKL. The CDR3 consists of 15 residues. With 0 bases removed from V and 3 bases from J, the gap between germline ends came to 12 bases. The CDR3 nucleotides are TGCGCCAGCAGCCAAGAGACGGGATTAAACTACGAGCAGTACTTC. Amino acid sequence: CASSQETGLNYEQYF.

The chain uses TRBV5-1 and TRBJ2-1, with TRBD2 identical over 8 bases. The CDR3 is 15 residues long. V lost 7 bases and J lost 1; bases outside the gene matches: 7. The V gene's germline CDR1 is SGHRS and CDR2 YFSETQ. The CDR3 DNA sequence: TGCGCCAGCGGGGAAACGGGGGGGTCCTACAATGAGCAGTTCTTC. This translates into CASGETGGSYNEQFF.

This clone was seen a handful of times. The chain carries TRBV29-1 and TRBJ1-1; a possible D gene is TRBD1 (6 bases). From germline, CDR1 is SQVTM and CDR2 ANQGSEA. Trimming removed 0 bases from V and 4 bases from J, with 12 bases in between. The CDR3 has 14 residues. The CDR3 region is CSVEEGTGSTEAFF. The CDR3 bases are TGCAGCGTTGAAGAGGGCACAGGGAGCACTGAAGCTTTCTTT.

This clone was recorded once. V usage is TRBV2 and J usage is TRBJ2-7, with TRBD2 as a possible D gene (5 bases). The V end was cut by 6 bases, the J end by 4 bases, with 19 bases between. The CDR3 is made up of 15 amino acids. Per germline, CDR1 SNHLY and CDR2 FYNNEI. Here the CDR3 DNA reads TGTGCCAGCAGGGCTTATACCGGGATTTATTACGAGCAGTACTTC. It translates to CASRAYTGIYYEQYF.